This T cell receptor (beta chain) came from a study of vaccination effects on CD4 cells after COVID-19. General study points: Few convalescent patients were included, and no early post-infection timepoints were sampled.

The table came from immunoSEQ multiplex PCR; TCRdb's copy has only in-frame clones and leaves some out. The data hold under 15,000 clones, with roughly four fifths observed a single time. The CDR3 has 16 residues. The V gene's germline CDR1 is LNHNV and CDR2 YYDKDF (reference sequence). V trimming: 3 bases; J trimming: 6 bases; junction bases outside the gene matches: 12. Pools of viral peptides were used by the ViraFEST assay to expand antigen-specific CD4+ T cells ahead of sequencing. After around 10 days in culture, the CD4+ T cells were isolated. This individual contracted SARS-CoV-2 between March and December 2020, as verified by PCR. Two-dose vaccination with either BNT162b2 or mRNA-1273 was given to the participants. This clone was picked up one time. The antigen is undetermined.

This sequence originates from a human donor who had a prior SARS-CoV-2 infection. This specimen consisted of CD4+ T cells from PBMCs cultured with HCoV-NL63 spike peptides, obtained after COVID-19 vaccination. V usage is TRBV15 and J usage is TRBJ2-3, with 7 bases lining up with TRBD2. The CDR3 DNA reads TGTGCCACCAGCAGCCGACTAGGGCCCGGGGGGGATACGCAGTATTTT. Translating gives CATSSRLGPGGDTQYF.